The rows below give T cell receptor beta chains drawn from one sample of a study of T-cell reconstitution after alpha-beta-depleted transplantation in children. MiXCR, run by TCRdb on the PCR reads, gives a single entry per CDR3 protein. The repertoire holds more than 60,000 distinct CDR3 sequences, 6% to 8.5% seen once, with around 2.4% in the top ten. Sequences were derived from PBMCs from the stem cell graft donor, sampled from the stem cell graft. Source of these receptors: a human donor who donated a stem cell graft to a child with acute lymphoblastic leukemia. The CDR3 runs from the conserved cysteine through the conserved F or W. Fields, in order: V gene, clone size, D gene, J gene, CDR3 DNA, CDR3 protein. A D gene is named only where the DNA matches it firmly. The listing skips clone size in some rows; elsewhere it reads once, few, many or a size class.

v_gene: TRBV5-4
abundance: few
d_gene: TRBD2
j_gene: TRBJ2-1
CDR3nt: TGTGCCAGCAGCCCACGGACTAGCCCTGCCCTTAATGAGCAGTTCTTC
CDR3aa: CASSPRTSPALNEQFF

v_gene: TRBV4-2
abundance: many
d_gene: TRBD1
j_gene: TRBJ2-3
CDR3nt: TGTGCCAGCAGCCAGGGACAGCAGGGGATGAAAACGCAGTATTTT
CDR3aa: CASSQGQQGMKTQYF

v_gene: TRBV7-8
abundance: many
d_gene: TRBD1
j_gene: TRBJ1-4
CDR3nt: TGTGCCAGCAGCCTCCGGGACAGGGGAATAGGGGGTGAAAAACTGTTTTTT
CDR3aa: CASSLRDRGIGGEKLFF

v_gene: TRBV4-2
abundance: many
d_gene: TRBD1
j_gene: TRBJ2-7
CDR3nt: TGTGCCAGCAGCCCTGGGGTCAAACGGACAGGGGCACCCTACGAGCAGTACTTC
CDR3aa: CASSPGVKRTGAPYEQYF

v_gene: TRBV29-1
abundance: many
d_gene: TRBD1
j_gene: TRBJ2-1
CDR3nt: TGCAGCGTTCCCCGAGGAGGGACAGGGGAAGCCAATGAGCAGTTCTTC
CDR3aa: CSVPRGGTGEANEQFF

v_gene: TRBV19
abundance: many
d_gene: TRBD2
j_gene: TRBJ2-3
CDR3nt: TGTGCCAGTAGCGTGCGGGGGGGTTTAGATACGCAGTATTTT
CDR3aa: CASSVRGGLDTQYF

v_gene: TRBV28
abundance: many
d_gene: .
j_gene: TRBJ1-5
CDR3nt: TGTGCCAGCAGGGCCCCGGGTACCAATCAGCCCCAGCATTTT
CDR3aa: CASRAPGTNQPQHF

v_gene: TRBV27
abundance: few
d_gene: TRBD2
j_gene: TRBJ2-1
CDR3nt: TGTGCCAGCAGTTCAGGACTAGCGGGGTACAATGAGCAGTTCTTC
CDR3aa: CASSSGLAGYNEQFF

v_gene: TRBV29-1
abundance: many
d_gene: TRBD2
j_gene: TRBJ2-7
CDR3nt: TGCAGCGTGAGGGGCGGGAGTAACGAGCAGTACTTC
CDR3aa: CSVRGGSNEQYF

v_gene: TRBV29-1
abundance: many
d_gene: .
j_gene: TRBJ2-7
CDR3nt: TGCAGCGTTGAAGGGAGTAATTACGAGCAGTACTTC
CDR3aa: CSVEGSNYEQYF

v_gene: TRBV10-2
abundance: few
d_gene: .
j_gene: TRBJ2-4
CDR3nt: TGCGCCAGCAGTGAGGGGGCCAGGGAGAAAAACATTCAGTACTTC
CDR3aa: CASSEGAREKNIQYF

v_gene: TRBV5-6
abundance: .
d_gene: TRBD1
j_gene: TRBJ1-4
CDR3nt: TGTGCCAGCAGCCGGGACAGGGACACAACTAATGAAAAACTGTTTTTT
CDR3aa: CASSRDRDTTNEKLFF

v_gene: TRBV20-1
abundance: many
d_gene: TRBD2
j_gene: TRBJ2-7
CDR3nt: TGCAGTGCCCCGACTAGCGGGAGGTCCAACTACGAGCAGTACTTC
CDR3aa: CSAPTSGRSNYEQYF

v_gene: TRBV19
abundance: few
d_gene: TRBD1
j_gene: TRBJ1-5
CDR3nt: TGTGCCAGTGAGGGACAGGGGAGCAATCAGCCCCAGCATTTT
CDR3aa: CASEGQGSNQPQHF

v_gene: TRBV6-2/TRBV6-3
abundance: few
d_gene: TRBD1
j_gene: TRBJ1-2
CDR3nt: TGTGCCAGCAGGATGACAGGGGCCAACTATGGCTACACCTTC
CDR3aa: CASRMTGANYGYTF

v_gene: TRBV19
abundance: few
d_gene: .
j_gene: TRBJ1-2
CDR3nt: TGTGCCAGTAGTTACAGTAACTATGGCTACACCTTC
CDR3aa: CASSYSNYGYTF

v_gene: TRBV9
abundance: .
d_gene: .
j_gene: TRBJ1-1
CDR3nt: TGTGCCAGCAGCGTAGATGGGGCAAGCACTGAAGCTTTCTTT
CDR3aa: CASSVDGASTEAFF

v_gene: TRBV3-1
abundance: .
d_gene: TRBD1
j_gene: TRBJ1-5
CDR3nt: TGTACCATCTGTGGCGGAATATCCGGGACAGGGGCGAGCAATCAGCCCCAGCATTTT
CDR3aa: CTICGGISGTGASNQPQHF

v_gene: TRBV12-3/TRBV12-4
abundance: once
d_gene: TRBD2
j_gene: TRBJ2-1
CDR3nt: TGTGCCAGCAGTTTAGGCGGGGGGGCTTGGCAGTTCTTC
CDR3aa: CASSLGGGAWQFF

v_gene: TRBV11-2
abundance: .
d_gene: .
j_gene: TRBJ2-5
CDR3nt: TGTGCCAGCAGCTTAGGGAAGGGGGAGGGAGAGACCCAGTACTTC
CDR3aa: CASSLGKGEGETQYF

v_gene: TRBV20-1
abundance: .
d_gene: TRBD1
j_gene: TRBJ1-4
CDR3nt: TGCAGTGTCTCAACAGGGGGCGCTTGGGAAAAACTGTTTTTT
CDR3aa: CSVSTGGAWEKLFF

v_gene: TRBV3-1
abundance: many
d_gene: .
j_gene: TRBJ2-5
CDR3nt: TGTGCCAGCAGCTCAATAGCGGCTCAAGGCGGGGAGACCCAGTACTTC
CDR3aa: CASSSIAAQGGETQYF

v_gene: TRBV6-6
abundance: .
d_gene: .
j_gene: TRBJ1-3
CDR3nt: TGTGCCAGCAGAGTAAACGGGGGAAACACCATATATTTT
CDR3aa: CASRVNGGNTIYF

v_gene: TRBV27
abundance: many
d_gene: .
j_gene: TRBJ1-1
CDR3nt: TGTGCCAGCAGTCTCCGGGGCATCTGGGTCACTGAAGCTTTCTTT
CDR3aa: CASSLRGIWVTEAFF

v_gene: TRBV14
abundance: few
d_gene: .
j_gene: TRBJ1-5
CDR3nt: TGTGCCAGCAGCCGGTCAGGGCTAAATCAGCCCCAGCATTTT
CDR3aa: CASSRSGLNQPQHF

v_gene: TRBV19
abundance: few
d_gene: .
j_gene: TRBJ1-1
CDR3nt: TGTGCCAGTAGTCCTACCGGGACTTTCAACACTGAAGCTTTCTTT
CDR3aa: CASSPTGTFNTEAFF

v_gene: TRBV7-2
abundance: many
d_gene: .
j_gene: TRBJ1-2
CDR3nt: TGTGCCAGCAGCTTCAGCAGTCAGACCTATGGCTACACCTTC
CDR3aa: CASSFSSQTYGYTF

v_gene: TRBV27
abundance: many
d_gene: .
j_gene: TRBJ2-2
CDR3nt: TGTGCCAGCAGTTCTATAAACACCGGGGAGCTGTTTTTT
CDR3aa: CASSSINTGELFF

v_gene: TRBV5-6
abundance: few
d_gene: .
j_gene: TRBJ2-7
CDR3nt: TGTGCCAGCAGCTCTGACCCCGGGTCTTCCTACGAGCAGTACTTC
CDR3aa: CASSSDPGSSYEQYF

v_gene: TRBV27
abundance: many
d_gene: TRBD2
j_gene: TRBJ2-2
CDR3nt: TGTGCCAGCAGTTTATCGATCCAGTCGAATCGTCTAGCGGGAGTTCGCGGGGAGCTGTTTTTT
CDR3aa: CASSLSIQSNRLAGVRGELFF

v_gene: TRBV5-1
abundance: many
d_gene: .
j_gene: TRBJ1-1
CDR3nt: TGCGCCAGCAGCCCGACAGGACCGCCTGAAGCTTTCTTT
CDR3aa: CASSPTGPPEAFF

v_gene: TRBV13
abundance: few
d_gene: .
j_gene: TRBJ1-1
CDR3nt: TGTGCCAGCGGACTCCAAGGGACTGAAGCTTTCTTT
CDR3aa: CASGLQGTEAFF

v_gene: TRBV12-3/TRBV12-4
abundance: .
d_gene: .
j_gene: TRBJ2-2
CDR3nt: TGTGCCAGCAGTTTAGCGAGTAACACCGGGGAGCTGTTTTTT
CDR3aa: CASSLASNTGELFF

v_gene: TRBV2
abundance: .
d_gene: .
j_gene: TRBJ2-1
CDR3nt: TGTGCCAGCAATCCCCGGGGGCACAATGAGCAGTTCTTC
CDR3aa: CASNPRGHNEQFF

v_gene: TRBV7-9
abundance: many
d_gene: .
j_gene: TRBJ2-7
CDR3nt: TGTGCCAGCAGCTTAGGGGTTAGTGGAACCTACGAGCAGTACTTC
CDR3aa: CASSLGVSGTYEQYF

v_gene: TRBV4-2
abundance: few
d_gene: .
j_gene: TRBJ1-1
CDR3nt: TGTGCCAGCAGCCAAGACCGCGCCCGGGGTACTGAAGCTTTCTTT
CDR3aa: CASSQDRARGTEAFF

v_gene: TRBV18
abundance: .
d_gene: .
j_gene: TRBJ2-5
CDR3nt: TGTGCCAGCTCACAAGACCCCCGGGGGACCCAGTACTTC
CDR3aa: CASSQDPRGTQYF

v_gene: TRBV11-2
abundance: many
d_gene: TRBD1
j_gene: TRBJ2-3
CDR3nt: TGTGCCAGCAGCTTTAGGGGGCTGGCAGATACGCAGTATTTT
CDR3aa: CASSFRGLADTQYF